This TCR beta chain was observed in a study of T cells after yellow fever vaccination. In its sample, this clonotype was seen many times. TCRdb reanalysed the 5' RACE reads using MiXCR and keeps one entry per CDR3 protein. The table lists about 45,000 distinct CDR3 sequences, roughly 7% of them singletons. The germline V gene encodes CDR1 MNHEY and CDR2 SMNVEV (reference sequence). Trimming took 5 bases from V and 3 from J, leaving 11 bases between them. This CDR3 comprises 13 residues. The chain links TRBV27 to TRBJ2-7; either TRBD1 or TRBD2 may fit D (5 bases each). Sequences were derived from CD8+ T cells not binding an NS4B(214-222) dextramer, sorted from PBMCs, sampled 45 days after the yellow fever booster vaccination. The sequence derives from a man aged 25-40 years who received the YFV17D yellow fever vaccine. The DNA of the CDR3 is TGTGCCAGCAGTCTCGGGACGGACTACGAGCAGTACTTC. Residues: CASSLGTDYEQYF.